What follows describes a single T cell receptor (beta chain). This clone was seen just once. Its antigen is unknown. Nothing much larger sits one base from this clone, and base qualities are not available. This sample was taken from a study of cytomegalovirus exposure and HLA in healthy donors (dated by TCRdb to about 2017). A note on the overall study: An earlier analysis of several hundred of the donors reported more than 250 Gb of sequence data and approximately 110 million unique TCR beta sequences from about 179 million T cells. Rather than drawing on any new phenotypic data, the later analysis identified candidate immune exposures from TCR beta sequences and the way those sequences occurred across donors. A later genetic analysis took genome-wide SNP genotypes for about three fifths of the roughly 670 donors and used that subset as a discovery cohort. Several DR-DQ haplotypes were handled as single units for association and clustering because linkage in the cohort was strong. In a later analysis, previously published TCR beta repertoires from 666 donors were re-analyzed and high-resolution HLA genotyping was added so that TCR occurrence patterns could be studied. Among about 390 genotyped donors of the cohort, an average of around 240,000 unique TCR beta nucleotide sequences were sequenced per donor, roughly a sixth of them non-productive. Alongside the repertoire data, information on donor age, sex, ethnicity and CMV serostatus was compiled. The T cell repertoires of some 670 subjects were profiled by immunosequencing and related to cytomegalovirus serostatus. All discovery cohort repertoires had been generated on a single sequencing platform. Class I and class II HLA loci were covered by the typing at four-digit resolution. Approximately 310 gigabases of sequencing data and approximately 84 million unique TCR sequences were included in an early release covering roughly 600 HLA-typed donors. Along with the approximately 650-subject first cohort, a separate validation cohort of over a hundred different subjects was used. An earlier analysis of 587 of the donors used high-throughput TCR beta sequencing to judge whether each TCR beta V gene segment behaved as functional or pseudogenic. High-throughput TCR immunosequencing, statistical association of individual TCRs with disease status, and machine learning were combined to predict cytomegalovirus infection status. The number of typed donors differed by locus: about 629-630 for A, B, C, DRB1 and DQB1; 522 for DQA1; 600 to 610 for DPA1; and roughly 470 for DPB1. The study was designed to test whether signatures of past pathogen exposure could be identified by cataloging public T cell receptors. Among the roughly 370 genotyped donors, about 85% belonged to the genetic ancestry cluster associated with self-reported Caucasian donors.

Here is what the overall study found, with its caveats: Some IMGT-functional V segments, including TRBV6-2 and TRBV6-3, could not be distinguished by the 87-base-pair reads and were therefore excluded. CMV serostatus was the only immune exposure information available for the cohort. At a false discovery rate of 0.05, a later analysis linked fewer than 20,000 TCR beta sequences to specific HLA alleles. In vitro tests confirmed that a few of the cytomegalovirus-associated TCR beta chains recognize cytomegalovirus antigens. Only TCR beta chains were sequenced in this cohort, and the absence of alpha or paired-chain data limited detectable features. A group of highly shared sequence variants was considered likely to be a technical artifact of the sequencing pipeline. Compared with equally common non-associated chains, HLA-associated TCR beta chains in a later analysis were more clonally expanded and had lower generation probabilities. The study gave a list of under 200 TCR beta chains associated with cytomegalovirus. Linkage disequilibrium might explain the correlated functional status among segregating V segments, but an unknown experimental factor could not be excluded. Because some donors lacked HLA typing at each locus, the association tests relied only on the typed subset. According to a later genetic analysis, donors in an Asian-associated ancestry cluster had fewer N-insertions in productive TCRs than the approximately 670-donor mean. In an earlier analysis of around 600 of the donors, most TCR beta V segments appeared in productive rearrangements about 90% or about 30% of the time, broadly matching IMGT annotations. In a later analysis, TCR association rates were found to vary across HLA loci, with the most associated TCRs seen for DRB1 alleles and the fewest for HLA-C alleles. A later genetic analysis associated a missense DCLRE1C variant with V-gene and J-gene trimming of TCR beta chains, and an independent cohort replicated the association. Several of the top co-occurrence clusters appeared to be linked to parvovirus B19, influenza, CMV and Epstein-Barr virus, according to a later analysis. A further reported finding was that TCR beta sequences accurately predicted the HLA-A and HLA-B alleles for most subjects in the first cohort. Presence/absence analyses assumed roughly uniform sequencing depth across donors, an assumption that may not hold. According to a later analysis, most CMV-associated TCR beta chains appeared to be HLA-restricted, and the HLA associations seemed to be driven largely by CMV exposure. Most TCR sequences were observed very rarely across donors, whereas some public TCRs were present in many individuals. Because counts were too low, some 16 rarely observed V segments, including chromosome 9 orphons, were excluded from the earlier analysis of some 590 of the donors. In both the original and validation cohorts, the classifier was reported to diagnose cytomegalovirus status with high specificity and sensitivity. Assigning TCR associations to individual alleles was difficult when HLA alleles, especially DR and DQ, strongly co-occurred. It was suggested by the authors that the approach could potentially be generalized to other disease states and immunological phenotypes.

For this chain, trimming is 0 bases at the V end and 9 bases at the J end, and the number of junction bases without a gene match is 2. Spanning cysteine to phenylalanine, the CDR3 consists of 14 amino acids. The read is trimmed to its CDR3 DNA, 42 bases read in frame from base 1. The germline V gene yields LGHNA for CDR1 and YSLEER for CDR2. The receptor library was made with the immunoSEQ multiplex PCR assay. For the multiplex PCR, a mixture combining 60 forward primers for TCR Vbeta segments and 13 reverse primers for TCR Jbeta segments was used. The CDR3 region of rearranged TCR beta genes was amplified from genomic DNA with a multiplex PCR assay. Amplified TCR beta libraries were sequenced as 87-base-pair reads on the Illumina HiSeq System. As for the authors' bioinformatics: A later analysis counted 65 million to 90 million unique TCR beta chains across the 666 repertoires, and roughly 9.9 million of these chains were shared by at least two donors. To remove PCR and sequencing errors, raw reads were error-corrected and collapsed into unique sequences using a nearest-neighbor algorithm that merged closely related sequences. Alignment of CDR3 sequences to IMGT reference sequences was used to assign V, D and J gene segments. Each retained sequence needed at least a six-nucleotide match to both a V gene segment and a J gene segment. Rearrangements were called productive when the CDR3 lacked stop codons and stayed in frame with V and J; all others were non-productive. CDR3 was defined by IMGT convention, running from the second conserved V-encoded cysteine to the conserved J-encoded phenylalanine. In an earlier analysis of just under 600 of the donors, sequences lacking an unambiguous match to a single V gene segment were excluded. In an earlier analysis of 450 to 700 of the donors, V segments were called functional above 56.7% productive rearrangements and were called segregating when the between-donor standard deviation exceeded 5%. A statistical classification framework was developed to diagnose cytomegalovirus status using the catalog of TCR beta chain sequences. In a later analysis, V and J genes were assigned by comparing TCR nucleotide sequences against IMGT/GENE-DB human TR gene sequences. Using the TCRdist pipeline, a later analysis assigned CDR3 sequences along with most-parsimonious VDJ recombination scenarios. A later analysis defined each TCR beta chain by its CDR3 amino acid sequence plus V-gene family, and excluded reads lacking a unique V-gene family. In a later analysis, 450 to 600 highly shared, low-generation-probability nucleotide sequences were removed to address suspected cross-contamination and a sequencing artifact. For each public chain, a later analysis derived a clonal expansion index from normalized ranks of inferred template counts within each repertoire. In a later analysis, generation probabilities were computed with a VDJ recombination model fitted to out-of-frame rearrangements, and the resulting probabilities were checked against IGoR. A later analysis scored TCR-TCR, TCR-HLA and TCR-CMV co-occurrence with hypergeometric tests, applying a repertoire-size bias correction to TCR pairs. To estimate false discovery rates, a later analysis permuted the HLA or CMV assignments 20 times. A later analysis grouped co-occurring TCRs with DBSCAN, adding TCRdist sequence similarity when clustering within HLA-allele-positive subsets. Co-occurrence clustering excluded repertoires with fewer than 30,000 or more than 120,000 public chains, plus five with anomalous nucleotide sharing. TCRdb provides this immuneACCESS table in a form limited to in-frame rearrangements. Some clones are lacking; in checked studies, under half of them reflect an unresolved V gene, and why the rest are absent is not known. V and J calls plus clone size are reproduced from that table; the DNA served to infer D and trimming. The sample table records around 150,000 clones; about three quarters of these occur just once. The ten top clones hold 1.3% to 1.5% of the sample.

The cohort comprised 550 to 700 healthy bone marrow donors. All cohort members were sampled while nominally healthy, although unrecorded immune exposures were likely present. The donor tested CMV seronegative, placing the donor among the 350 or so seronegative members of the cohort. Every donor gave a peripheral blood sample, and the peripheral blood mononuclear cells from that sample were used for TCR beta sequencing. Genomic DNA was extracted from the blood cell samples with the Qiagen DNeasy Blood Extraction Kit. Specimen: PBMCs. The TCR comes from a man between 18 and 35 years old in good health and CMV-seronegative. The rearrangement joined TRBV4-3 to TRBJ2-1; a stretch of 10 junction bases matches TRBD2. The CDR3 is CASSQDTSGTEQFF. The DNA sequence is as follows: TGCGCCAGCAGCCAAGATACTAGCGGGACTGAGCAGTTCTTC.